This record covers a single TCR beta chain. This entry is derived from a study of PD-L1 blockade in urothelial cancer. Study summary: Patients had been given 0 to 3 earlier chemotherapy regimens. Typically, measured as a median, blood samples had 141,255 T cells.

Data came from immunoSEQ multiplex PCR; TCRdb stores just in-frame clones and leaves some out. The repertoire holds some 39,000 clones, with about 88% as singletons. V lost 7 bases and J lost 1, with 11 bases in between. CDR1 is SGHNT, CDR2 YYREEE, per germline (reference sequence). This CDR3 contains 13 residues. Time point of the sample: peripheral blood 6 weeks after treatment start. The chain recombines TRBV5-4 with TRBJ1-1; D is unclear. Specimen: PBMCs, collected around atezolizumab (anti-PD-L1) treatment. The receptor was derived from a man between 65 and 85 years old with urothelial cancer. The CDR3 bases are TGTGCCAGCTGGGCGCCAAGGAACACTGAAGCTTTCTTT. This encodes CASWAPRNTEAFF.